The rows below give T cell receptor beta chains drawn from one sample of a study of T cell responses to AZD1222 COVID-19 vaccine. The repertoire was sequenced with immunoSEQ multiplex PCR; TCRdb's copy has only in-frame clones and lacks some. The sample has some 130,000 clones, 90% to 95% seen once. The sample in question was peripheral blood, obtained on day 0 of AZD1222 vaccination. These receptors originate from an adult in good health. The CDR3 runs from the conserved cysteine through the conserved F or W. The D gene is left open where the match is weak. The size of a clone is reported for some rows only, either as once, few or many, or as a class for expanded clones.

V gene: TRBV6-1; J gene: TRBJ1-5; clone size: NA; D gene: NA; CDR3 DNA: TGTGCCAGCAGTGAAGCAGCGGCTAGCAATCAGCCCCAGCATTTT; CDR3 protein: CASSEAAASNQPQHF
V gene: TRBV15; J gene: TRBJ1-5; clone size: once; D gene: NA; CDR3 DNA: TGTGCCACCAGCAGAGTAGGTGGAAATCAGCCCCAGCATTTT; CDR3 protein: CATSRVGGNQPQHF
V gene: TRBV30; J gene: TRBJ1-1; clone size: few; D gene: NA; CDR3 DNA: TGTGCCTGGAGTGCCCGGGTCCTGAACACTGAAGCTTTCTTT; CDR3 protein: CAWSARVLNTEAFF
V gene: TRBV5-4; J gene: TRBJ2-5; clone size: NA; D gene: TRBD2; CDR3 DNA: TGTGCCAGCAGCGTCTGGAGCGGGAGGTACGGGACCCAGTACTTC; CDR3 protein: CASSVWSGRYGTQYF
V gene: TRBV19; J gene: TRBJ1-1; clone size: few; D gene: NA; CDR3 DNA: TGTGCCAGTAGCTCTAAGGTGAACACTGAAGCTTTCTTT; CDR3 protein: CASSSKVNTEAFF
V gene: TRBV5-4; J gene: TRBJ2-3; clone size: NA; D gene: TRBD2; CDR3 DNA: TGTGCCAGCAGCTTGGATCCTAGCGGGAGGGGAGATACGCAGTATTTT; CDR3 protein: CASSLDPSGRGDTQYF
V gene: TRBV19; J gene: TRBJ2-4; clone size: NA; D gene: NA; CDR3 DNA: TGTGCCAGTAGCGCGCTTAAAAACATTCAGTACTTC; CDR3 protein: CASSALKNIQYF
V gene: TRBV14; J gene: TRBJ1-2; clone size: NA; D gene: NA; CDR3 DNA: TGTGCCAGCAGCCAACTCCTTGGGGGCTATGGCTACACCTTC; CDR3 protein: CASSQLLGGYGYTF
V gene: TRBV4-2; J gene: TRBJ1-1; clone size: NA; D gene: NA; CDR3 DNA: TGTGCCAGCAGCCAGCAGCCCTTGCAGGCGAACACTGAAGCTTTCTTT; CDR3 protein: CASSQQPLQANTEAFF
V gene: TRBV5-6; J gene: TRBJ2-7; clone size: NA; D gene: TRBD2; CDR3 DNA: TGTGCCAGCAGCGGGGGACTAGCGGGAGACGAGCAGTACTTC; CDR3 protein: CASSGGLAGDEQYF
V gene: TRBV11-3; J gene: TRBJ2-7; clone size: NA; D gene: TRBD1; CDR3 DNA: TGTGCCAGCAGCCCAGGGGCCCGGGACAGCGACTTCTACGAGCAGTACTTC; CDR3 protein: CASSPGARDSDFYEQYF
V gene: TRBV11-1; J gene: TRBJ2-1; clone size: NA; D gene: NA; CDR3 DNA: TGTGCCAGCAGCCAGGGGCTGGATGAAAATGAGCAGTTCTTC; CDR3 protein: CASSQGLDENEQFF
V gene: TRBV2; J gene: TRBJ1-5; clone size: NA; D gene: NA; CDR3 DNA: TGTGCCAGCAGTGATGGTGGGCCTCAGCCCCAGCATTTT; CDR3 protein: CASSDGGPQPQHF
V gene: TRBV19; J gene: TRBJ2-5; clone size: few; D gene: TRBD1; CDR3 DNA: TGTGCCAGTAGTACAACAGGGGGCCAAGAGACCCAGTACTTC; CDR3 protein: CASSTTGGQETQYF
V gene: TRBV11-1; J gene: TRBJ2-4; clone size: NA; D gene: TRBD1; CDR3 DNA: TGTGCCAGCAGCTTAGGGGACAGGAACAAAAACATTCAGTACTTC; CDR3 protein: CASSLGDRNKNIQYF
V gene: TRBV6-5; J gene: TRBJ2-1; clone size: NA; D gene: NA; CDR3 DNA: TGTGCCACAGATGGGGTTATAGGTGAGCAGTTCTTC; CDR3 protein: CATDGVIGEQFF
V gene: TRBV5-3; J gene: TRBJ2-2; clone size: NA; D gene: NA; CDR3 DNA: TGTGCCAGAAGCCTTGTCTTCTTGAATCGGGGGACAGTCCAGCCTAACACCGGGGAGCTGTTTTTT; CDR3 protein: CARSLVFLNRGTVQPNTGELFF
V gene: TRBV20-1; J gene: TRBJ1-1; clone size: NA; D gene: NA; CDR3 DNA: TGCAGTGCCCCCCGGGTCGGAGCTTTCTTT; CDR3 protein: CSAPRVGAFF